This T cell receptor beta chain was recorded in a study of cytomegalovirus exposure and HLA in healthy donors. Study-level results: Association of a missense DCLRE1C variant with TCR beta V- and J-gene trimming was reported in a later analysis. Most TCR sequences were seen very rarely across donors, but some public TCRs occurred in many. Most TCR beta V segments were productive about 87% or about 30% of the time in an earlier analysis. Further analysis was carried out later, and it showed several of the most significant clusters appearing linked to common viral pathogens.

Germline values: CDR1 MNHEY, CDR2 SMNVEV (reference sequence). This CDR3 region has 16 residues. V shed 4 bases, J shed 7 bases, and the junction held 10 bases outside the gene matches. With respect to this clone: No antigen is known for it.

The PCR had 60 Vbeta and 13 Jbeta primers. TCRdb's table, derived via immunoSEQ multiplex PCR, lists solely in-frame clones and lacks some. The sample's table shows around 84,000 clones. The chain carries TRBV27 and TRBJ2-7; the match to TRBD2 covers 13 bases. Sequences were obtained from PBMCs. This receptor was taken from a man aged 25 to 45 in good health and CMV-seronegative. CDR3 region: CASSYGRGTSGNEQYF. The DNA of the CDR3 is TGTGCCAGCAGTTATGGGCGCGGGACTAGCGGGAATGAGCAGTACTTC.